This TCR beta chain is from a study of radiation and T cells in renal cell carcinoma. Study-level information: Nephrectomy followed 15 Gy stereotactic body radiation by 4 weeks. Study-wide results and caveats: No pretreatment tumor biopsies were available for baseline clonotypes. Top tumor clonotypes rose in blood 2 weeks post-radiation, then contracted.

CDR3 length equals 13 residues. The V gene lost 0 bases and the J gene lost 2 bases, with 3 bases spanning the gap. Germline loops: CDR1 SSHAT, CDR2 FNYEAQ (reference sequence). Some clones are missing from TCRdb's copy, which holds only in-frame ones; the method was immunoSEQ multiplex PCR. The sample has tens of thousands of clones; approximately 83% are singletons. The time point was: baseline pretreatment blood. Treatment defined: 15 Gy SBRT to primary tumor, nephrectomy 4 weeks later. Serial blood draws occurred at baseline and 2 and 4 weeks post-SBRT. This clone was recorded only once. Its antigen is not known.

The chain links TRBV7-7 to TRBJ2-3; no reliable D call. Sample: blood, taken from a patient whose treatment included radiotherapy and nephrectomy. The clonotype originates from a woman in her 70s with renal cell carcinoma. CDR3 protein: CASSLAPTDTQYF. CDR3 DNA: TGTGCCAGCAGCTTAGCGCCCACAGATACGCAGTATTTT.